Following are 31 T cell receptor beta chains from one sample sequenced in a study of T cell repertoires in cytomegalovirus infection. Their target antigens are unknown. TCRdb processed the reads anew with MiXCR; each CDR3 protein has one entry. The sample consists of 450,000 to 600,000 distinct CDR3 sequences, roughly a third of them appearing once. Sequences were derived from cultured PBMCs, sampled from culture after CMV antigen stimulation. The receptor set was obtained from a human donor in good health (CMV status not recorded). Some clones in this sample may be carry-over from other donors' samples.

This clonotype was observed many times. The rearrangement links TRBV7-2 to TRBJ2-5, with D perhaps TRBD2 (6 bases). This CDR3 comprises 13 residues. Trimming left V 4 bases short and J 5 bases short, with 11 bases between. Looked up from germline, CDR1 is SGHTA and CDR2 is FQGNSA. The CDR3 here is CASSWRLEETQYF. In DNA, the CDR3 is TGTGCCAGCAGCTGGAGACTAGAGGAGACCCAGTACTTC.

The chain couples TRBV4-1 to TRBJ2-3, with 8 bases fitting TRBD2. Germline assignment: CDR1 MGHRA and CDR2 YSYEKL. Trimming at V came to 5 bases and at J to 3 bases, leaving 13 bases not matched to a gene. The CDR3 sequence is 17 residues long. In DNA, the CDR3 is TGCGCCAGCAGCGCGGAGGCCAGCGGGAGTCCTACAGATACGCAGTATTTT. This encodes CASSAEASGSPTDTQYF.

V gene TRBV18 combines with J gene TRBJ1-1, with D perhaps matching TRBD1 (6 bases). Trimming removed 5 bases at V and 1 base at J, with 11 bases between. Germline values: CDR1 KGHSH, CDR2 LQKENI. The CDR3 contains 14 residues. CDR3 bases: TGTGCCAGCTCAGCGGACAGCAGGAACACTGAAGCTTTCTTT. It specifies CASSADSRNTEAFF.

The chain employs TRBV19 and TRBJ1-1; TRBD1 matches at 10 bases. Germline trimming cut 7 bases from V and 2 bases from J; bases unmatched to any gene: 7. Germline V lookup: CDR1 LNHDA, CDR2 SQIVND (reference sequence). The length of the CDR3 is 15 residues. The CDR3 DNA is TGTGCCAGTACAGCGACAGGGGGCGGCAACACTGAAGCTTTCTTT. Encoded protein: CASTATGGGNTEAFF. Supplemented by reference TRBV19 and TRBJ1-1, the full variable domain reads DGGITQSPKYLFRKEGQNVTLSCEQNLNHDAMYWYRQDPGQGLRLIYYSQIVNDFQKGDIAEGYSVSREKKESFPLTVTSAQKNPTAFYLCASTATGGGNTEAFFGQGTRLTVV.

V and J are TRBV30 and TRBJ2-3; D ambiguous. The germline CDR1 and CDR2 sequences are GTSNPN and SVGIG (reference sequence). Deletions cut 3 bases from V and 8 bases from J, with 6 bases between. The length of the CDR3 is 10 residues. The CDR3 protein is CAWRRVTQYF. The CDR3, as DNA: TGTGCCTGGAGAAGGGTTACGCAGTATTTT. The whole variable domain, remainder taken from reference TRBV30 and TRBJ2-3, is SQTIHQWPATLVQPVGSPLSLECTVEGTSNPNLYWYRQAAGRGLQLLFYSVGIGQISSEVPQNLSASRPQDRQFILSSKKLLLSDSGFYLCAWRRVTQYFGPGTRLTVL.

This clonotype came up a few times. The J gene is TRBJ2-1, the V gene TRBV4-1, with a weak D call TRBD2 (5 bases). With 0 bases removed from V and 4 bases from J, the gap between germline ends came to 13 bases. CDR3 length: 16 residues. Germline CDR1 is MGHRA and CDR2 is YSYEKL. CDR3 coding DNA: TGCGCCAGCAGCCAAGACTTCGGACTGAGGTACAATGAGCAGTTCTTC. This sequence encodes CASSQDFGLRYNEQFF.

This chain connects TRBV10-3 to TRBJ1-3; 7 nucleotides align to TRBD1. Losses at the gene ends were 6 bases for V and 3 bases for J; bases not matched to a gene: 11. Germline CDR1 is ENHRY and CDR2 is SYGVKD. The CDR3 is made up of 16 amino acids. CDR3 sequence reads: CAISLYDQGVGNTIYF. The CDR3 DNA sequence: TGTGCCATCAGCCTATACGATCAGGGGGTTGGAAACACCATATATTTT.

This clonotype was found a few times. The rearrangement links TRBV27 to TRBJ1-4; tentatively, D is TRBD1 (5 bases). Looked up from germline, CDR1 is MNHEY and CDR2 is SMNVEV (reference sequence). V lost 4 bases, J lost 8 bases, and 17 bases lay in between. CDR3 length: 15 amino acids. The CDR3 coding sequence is TGTGCCAGCAGTTCCCGGACAAGTCAGAGAGAAAAACTGTTTTTT. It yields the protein CASSSRTSQREKLFF.

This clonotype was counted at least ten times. CDR3 DNA sequence: TGTGCCAGCAGCCCGAAGCCTGACAGGGACTATGGCTACACCTTC. This gives the protein CASSPKPDRDYGYTF. This sequence joins TRBV9 and TRBJ1-2; 7 bases map to TRBD1. J lost 3 bases, V lost 4 bases, and 9 bases had no gene match. Germline-derived CDR1 and CDR2 are SGDLS and YYNGEE. The CDR3 totals 15 residues.

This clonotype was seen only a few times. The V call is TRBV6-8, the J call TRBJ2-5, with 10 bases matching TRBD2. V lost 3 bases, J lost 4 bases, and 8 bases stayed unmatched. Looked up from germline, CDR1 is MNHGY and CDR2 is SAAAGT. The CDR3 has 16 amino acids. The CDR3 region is CASSYLSRTSGETQYF. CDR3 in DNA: TGTGCCAGCAGTTATCTTTCTCGGACTAGCGGAGAGACCCAGTACTTC.

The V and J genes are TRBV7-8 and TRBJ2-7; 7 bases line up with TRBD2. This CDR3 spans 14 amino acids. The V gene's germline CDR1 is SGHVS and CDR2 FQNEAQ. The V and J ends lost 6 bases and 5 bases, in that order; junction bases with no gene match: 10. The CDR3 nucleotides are TGTGCCAGCAGTTTCCGGGACTATCTCGACGAGCAGTACTTC. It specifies CASSFRDYLDEQYF.

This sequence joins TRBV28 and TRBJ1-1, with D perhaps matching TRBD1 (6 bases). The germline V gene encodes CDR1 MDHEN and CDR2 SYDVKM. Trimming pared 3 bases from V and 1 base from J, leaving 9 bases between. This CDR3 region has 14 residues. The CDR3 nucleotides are TGTGCCAGCAGTTTCGGGGGGCAGAACACTGAAGCTTTCTTT. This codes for CASSFGGQNTEAFF. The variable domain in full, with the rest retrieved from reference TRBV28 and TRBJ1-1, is DVKVTQSSRYLVKRTGEKVFLECVQDMDHENMFWYRQDPGLGLRLIYFSYDVKMKEKGDIPEGYSVSREKKERFSLILESASTNQTSMYLCASSFGGQNTEAFFGQGTRLTVV.

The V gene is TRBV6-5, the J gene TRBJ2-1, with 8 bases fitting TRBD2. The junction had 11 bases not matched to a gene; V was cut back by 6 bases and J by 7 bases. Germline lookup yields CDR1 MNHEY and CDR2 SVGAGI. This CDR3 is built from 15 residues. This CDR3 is CASSAAGLGKNEQFF. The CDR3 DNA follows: TGTGCCAGCAGCGCTGCGGGACTAGGGAAAAATGAGCAGTTCTTC.

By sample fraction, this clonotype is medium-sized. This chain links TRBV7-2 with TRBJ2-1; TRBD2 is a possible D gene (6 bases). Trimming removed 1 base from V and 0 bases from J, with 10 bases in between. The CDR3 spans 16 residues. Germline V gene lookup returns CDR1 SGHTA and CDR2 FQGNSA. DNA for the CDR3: TGTGCCAGCAGCTTAGTCGGACTAAGCTCCTACAATGAGCAGTTCTTC. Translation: CASSLVGLSSYNEQFF.

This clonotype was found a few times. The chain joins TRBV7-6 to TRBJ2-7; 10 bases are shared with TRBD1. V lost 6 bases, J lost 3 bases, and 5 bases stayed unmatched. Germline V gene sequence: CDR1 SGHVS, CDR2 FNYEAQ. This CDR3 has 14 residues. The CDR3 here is CASSFRDRGYEQYF. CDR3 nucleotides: TGTGCCAGCAGTTTCCGGGACAGGGGCTACGAGCAGTACTTC. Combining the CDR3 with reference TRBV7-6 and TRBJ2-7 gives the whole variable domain GAGVSQSPRYKVTKRGQDVALRCDPISGHVSLYWYRQALGQGPEFLTYFNYEAQQDKSGLPNDRFSAERPEGSISTLTIQRTEQRDSAMYRCASSFRDRGYEQYFGPGTRLTVT.

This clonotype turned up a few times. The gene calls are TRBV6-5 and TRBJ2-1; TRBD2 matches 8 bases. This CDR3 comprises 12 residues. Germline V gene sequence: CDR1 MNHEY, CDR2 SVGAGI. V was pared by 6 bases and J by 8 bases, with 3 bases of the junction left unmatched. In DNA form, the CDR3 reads TGTGCCAGCAGGAATAGCGGGGATGAGCAGTTCTTC. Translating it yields CASRNSGDEQFF.

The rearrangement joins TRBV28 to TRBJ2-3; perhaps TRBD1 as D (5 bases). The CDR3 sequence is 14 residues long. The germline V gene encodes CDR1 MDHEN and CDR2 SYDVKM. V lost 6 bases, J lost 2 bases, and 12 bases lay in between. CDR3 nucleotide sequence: TGTGCCAGCAGGGGGCTACTGGTCACAGATACGCAGTATTTT. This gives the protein CASRGLLVTDTQYF.

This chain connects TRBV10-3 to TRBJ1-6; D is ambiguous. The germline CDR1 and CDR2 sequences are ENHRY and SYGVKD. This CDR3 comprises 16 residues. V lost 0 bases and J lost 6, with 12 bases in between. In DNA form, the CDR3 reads TGTGCCATCAGTGAGTCGAGTAGGACCCCTAATTCACCCCTCCACTTT. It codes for CAISESSRTPNSPLHF.

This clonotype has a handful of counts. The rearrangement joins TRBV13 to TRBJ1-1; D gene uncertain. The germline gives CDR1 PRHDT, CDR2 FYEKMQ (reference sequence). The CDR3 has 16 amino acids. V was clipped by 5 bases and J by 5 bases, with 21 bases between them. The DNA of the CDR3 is TGTGCCAGCAGCCTACGGAGCGGTAGCGGGCGGACTGAAGCTTTCTTT. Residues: CASSLRSGSGRTEAFF.

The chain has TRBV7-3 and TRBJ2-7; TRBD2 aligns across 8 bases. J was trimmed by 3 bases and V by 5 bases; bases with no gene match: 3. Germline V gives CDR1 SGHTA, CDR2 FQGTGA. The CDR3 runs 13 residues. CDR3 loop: CASSLTSDYEQYF. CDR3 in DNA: TGTGCCAGCAGCCTGACTAGCGACTACGAGCAGTACTTC.

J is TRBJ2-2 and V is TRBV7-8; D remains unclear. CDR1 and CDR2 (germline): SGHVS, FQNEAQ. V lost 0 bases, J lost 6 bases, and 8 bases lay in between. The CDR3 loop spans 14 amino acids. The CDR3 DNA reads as TGTGCCAGCAGCTTAGCGTCTGTCCCCGGGGAGCTGTTTTTT. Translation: CASSLASVPGELFF.

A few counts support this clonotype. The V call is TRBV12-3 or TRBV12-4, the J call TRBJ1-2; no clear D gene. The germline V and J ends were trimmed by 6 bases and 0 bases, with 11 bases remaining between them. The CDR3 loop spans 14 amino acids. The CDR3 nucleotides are TGTGCCAGCAGACCCCGGCCCGCTAACTATGGCTACACCTTC. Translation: CASRPRPANYGYTF.

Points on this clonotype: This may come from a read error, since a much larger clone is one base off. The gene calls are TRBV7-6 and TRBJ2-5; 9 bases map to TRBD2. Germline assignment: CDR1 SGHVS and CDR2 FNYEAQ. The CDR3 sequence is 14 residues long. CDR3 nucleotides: TGTGCCGGCAGCTTTTTGACTAGCGGAGAGACCCAGTACTTC. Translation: CAGSFLTSGETQYF. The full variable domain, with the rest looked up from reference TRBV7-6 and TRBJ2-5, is GAGVSQSPRYKVTKRGQDVALRCDPISGHVSLYWYRQALGQGPEFLTYFNYEAQQDKSGLPNDRFSAERPEGSISTLTIQRTEQRDSAMYRCAGSFLTSGETQYFGPGTRLLVL.

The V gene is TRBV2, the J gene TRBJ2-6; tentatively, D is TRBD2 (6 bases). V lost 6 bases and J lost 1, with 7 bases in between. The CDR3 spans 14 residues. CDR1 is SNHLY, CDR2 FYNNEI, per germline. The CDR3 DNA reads TGTGCCAGCAGGGGGGGTTCTGGGGCCAACGTCCTGACTTTC. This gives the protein CASRGGSGANVLTF.

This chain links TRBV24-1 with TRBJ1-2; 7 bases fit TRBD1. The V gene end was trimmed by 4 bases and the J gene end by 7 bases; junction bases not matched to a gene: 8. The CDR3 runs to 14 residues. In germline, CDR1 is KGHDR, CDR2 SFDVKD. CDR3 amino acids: CATSEQGSRLGYTF. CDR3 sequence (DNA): TGTGCCACCAGTGAACAGGGGTCTCGGCTTGGCTACACCTTC.

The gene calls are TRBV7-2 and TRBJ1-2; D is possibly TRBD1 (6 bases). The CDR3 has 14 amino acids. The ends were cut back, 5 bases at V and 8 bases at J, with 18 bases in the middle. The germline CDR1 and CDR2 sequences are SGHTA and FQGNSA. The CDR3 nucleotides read TGTGCCAGCAGCGCCTACAGGGTAATGGGAGGCTACACCTTC. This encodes CASSAYRVMGGYTF.

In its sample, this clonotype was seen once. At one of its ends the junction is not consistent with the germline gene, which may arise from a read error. CDR3 residues: CASSSPGAYGYTF. The CDR3, as DNA: TGTGCCAGCAGCTCGCCAGGGGCCTATGGCTACACCTTC. The chain uses TRBV5-3 and TRBJ1-2; D is perhaps TRBD1 (6 bases). TRBV5-3 is an ORF for which the function is uncertain. The CDR3 contains 13 residues.

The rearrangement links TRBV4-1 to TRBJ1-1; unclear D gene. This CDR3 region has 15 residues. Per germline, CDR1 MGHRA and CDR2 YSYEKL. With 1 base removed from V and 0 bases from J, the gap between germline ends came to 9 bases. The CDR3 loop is CASSQGNSLNTEAFF. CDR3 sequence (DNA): TGCGCCAGCAGCCAAGGGAACAGCCTGAACACTGAAGCTTTCTTT.

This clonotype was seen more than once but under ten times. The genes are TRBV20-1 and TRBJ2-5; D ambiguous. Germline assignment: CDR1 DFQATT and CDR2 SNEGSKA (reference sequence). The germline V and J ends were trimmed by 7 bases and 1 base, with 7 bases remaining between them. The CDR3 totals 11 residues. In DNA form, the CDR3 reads TGCAGTGGGACCCGCCAAGAGACCCAGTACTTC. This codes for CSGTRQETQYF.

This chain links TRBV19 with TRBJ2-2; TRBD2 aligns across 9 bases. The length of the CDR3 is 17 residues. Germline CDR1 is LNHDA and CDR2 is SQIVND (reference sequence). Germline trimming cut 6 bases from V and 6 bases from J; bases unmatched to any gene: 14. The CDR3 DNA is TGTGCCAGTAGGCCCCGCCTAGCGGGAAGGAAGCCCGGGGAGCTGTTTTTT. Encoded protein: CASRPRLAGRKPGELFF.

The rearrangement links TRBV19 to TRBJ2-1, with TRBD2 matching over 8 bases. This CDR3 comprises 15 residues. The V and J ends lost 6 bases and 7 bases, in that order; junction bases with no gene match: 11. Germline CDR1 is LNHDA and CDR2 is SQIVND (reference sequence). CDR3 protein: CASRDGVAGGNEQFF. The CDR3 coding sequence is TGTGCCAGTAGGGACGGGGTGGCGGGAGGAAATGAGCAGTTCTTC.